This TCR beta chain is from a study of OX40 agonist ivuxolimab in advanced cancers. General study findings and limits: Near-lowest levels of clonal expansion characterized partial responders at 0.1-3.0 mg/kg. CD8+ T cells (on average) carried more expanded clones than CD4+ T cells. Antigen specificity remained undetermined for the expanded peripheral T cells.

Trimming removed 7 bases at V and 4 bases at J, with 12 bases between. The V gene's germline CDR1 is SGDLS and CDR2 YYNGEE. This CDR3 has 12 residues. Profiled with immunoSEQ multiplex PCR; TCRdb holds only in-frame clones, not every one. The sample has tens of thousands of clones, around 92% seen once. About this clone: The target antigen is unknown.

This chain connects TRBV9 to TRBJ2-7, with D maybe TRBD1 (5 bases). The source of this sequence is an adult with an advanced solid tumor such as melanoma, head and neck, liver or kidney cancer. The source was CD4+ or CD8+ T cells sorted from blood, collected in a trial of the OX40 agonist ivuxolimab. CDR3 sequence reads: CASGTGAYEQYF. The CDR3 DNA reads TGTGCCAGCGGCACAGGAGCGTACGAGCAGTACTTC.